Listed here are 9 T cell receptor beta chains from one sample, sequenced in a study of T cells in Graves' hyperthyroidism and ophthalmopathy (dated by TCRdb to about 2019). The library came from multiplex PCR. TCRdb names Illumina HiSeq 2000 as the instrument used. The TCR beta CDR3 regions were amplified from RNA transcripts. The first round of RT-PCR for the TCR CDR3 was performed with the HTBI primer set and the Qiagen OneStep RT-PCR kit. TCRdb trimmed public reads at Q25 via fastp, called clones via MiXCR and kept in-frame beta chains. A single entry per CDR3 protein holds the most common genes and DNA from its merged rows. Counted in this sample were about 700,000 distinct CDR3 sequences; less than 45% of them appeared once. About 7.2% of the sample goes to the ten largest clones. The sample consisted of peripheral blood or thyroid tissue (not recorded which). These receptor sequences come from an adult man with Graves' disease, either hyperthyroidism or ophthalmopathy (not recorded which).

This clonotype was found many times. The V call is TRBV10-2, the J call TRBJ2-7, with 7 bases fitting TRBD2. V lost 2 bases, J lost 4 bases, and 5 bases stayed unmatched. Germline CDR1 WSHSY, CDR2 SAAADI. The CDR3 contains 14 residues. CDR3 protein: CASSERLAAYEQYF. CDR3 in DNA: TGCGCCAGCAGTGAGAGGCTAGCGGCTTACGAGCAGTACTTC.

In its sample, this clonotype was seen once. The chain combines TRBV29-1 with TRBJ2-7, with D possibly matching TRBD2 (5 bases). The CDR3 loop spans 12 amino acids. The germline V and J ends were trimmed by 8 bases and 2 bases, with 13 bases remaining between them. Germline CDR1 reads SQVTM; CDR2 reads ANQGSEA. The CDR3 reads CSHKGAPYEQYF. Here the CDR3 DNA reads TGCAGCCACAAGGGAGCCCCCTACGAGCAGTACTTC.

This rearrangement joins TRBV12-3 or TRBV12-4 to TRBJ1-6, with 9 bases lining up with TRBD1. The CDR3 spans 16 residues. J was trimmed by 9 bases and V by 7 bases; bases with no gene match: 13. CDR3: CASTLQGTGSGSPLHF. The DNA for the CDR3 is TGTGCCAGCACTCTTCAGGGGACAGGGAGCGGTTCACCCCTCCACTTT.

In this sample, this clonotype turned up many times. The V and J genes are TRBV7-9 and TRBJ1-2; TRBD1 matches at 10 bases. CDR1 and CDR2 from the germline V gene are SEHNR and FQNEAQ (reference sequence). The CDR3 is made up of 14 amino acids. With 5 bases clipped from V and 12 bases from J, the junction kept 12 bases outside the gene matches. The DNA of the CDR3 is TGTGCCAGCAGCGTGGGACAGGGGCGTATTGTGAACACCTTC. Its protein product is CASSVGQGRIVNTF.

This clonotype has a count of ten or more. The chain recombines TRBV2 with TRBJ2-7; the D gene is possibly TRBD2 (7 bases). This CDR3 contains 13 residues. Per the germline V gene, CDR1 is SNHLY and CDR2 is FYNNEI. V gave up 1 base and J gave up 6 bases, with 10 bases separating them. CDR3 in DNA: TGTGCCAGCAGTGAAGGGGAGGGGGGCGAGCAGTACTTC. Amino acid sequence: CASSEGEGGEQYF.

The chain uses TRBV10-3 and TRBJ2-2; D perhaps matches TRBD2 (6 bases). V lost 7 bases and J 6 bases, leaving 12 bases between the germline ends. CDR1 is ENHRY, CDR2 SYGVKD, per germline. CDR3 length: 13 residues. The CDR3 nucleotides are TGTGCCATCACACCCGGGACTCCCGGGGAGCTGTTTTTT. Protein: CAITPGTPGELFF.

The genes are TRBV15 and TRBJ2-5; 10 bases match TRBD1. V was clipped by 2 bases and J by 11 bases; unmatched bases: 11. The CDR3 has 15 residues. Germline CDR1 reads LNHNV; CDR2 reads YYDKDF (reference sequence). CDR3 protein: CATSRLTGGADTQYF. In DNA, the CDR3 is TGTGCCACCAGCAGATTGACAGGGGGCGCAGATACGCAGTACTTC.

V gene TRBV20-1 combines with J gene TRBJ2-7; possibly TRBD1 or TRBD2 for D (5 bases each). The V gene lost 2 bases and the J gene lost 1 base, with 12 bases spanning the gap. This CDR3 spans 14 amino acids. Germline V gene sequence: CDR1 DFQATT, CDR2 SNEGSKA (reference sequence). The CDR3: CSARNRGPSYEQYF. In DNA form, the CDR3 reads TGCAGTGCTAGAAACCGGGGCCCATCCTACGAGCAGTACTTC.

This clonotype was counted at least ten times. V gene TRBV20-1 combines with J gene TRBJ1-4; D possibly corresponds to TRBD1 (6 bases). The V end lost 3 bases, the J end lost 12 bases, and 17 bases lay between the germline ends. Germline V gene data show CDR1 as DFQATT and CDR2 as SNEGSKA (reference sequence). CDR3 length: 13 amino acids. Written as DNA, the CDR3 is TGCAGTGCTAGGGACAGCACGAGAGTGGAACTGTTTTTT. Protein: CSARDSTRVELFF.